This passage covers 2 T cell receptor beta chains from one sample sequenced in a study of cytomegalovirus exposure and HLA in healthy donors. Primers: 60 Vbeta forward and 13 Jbeta reverse. Generated by immunoSEQ multiplex PCR, the TCRdb table keeps only in-frame clones and is missing some. The sample shows about 200,000 clones, roughly 80% of them seen only once. Sequenced sample: PBMCs. These TCRs come from a woman aged 35 to 49 in good health and CMV-seronegative.

This chain joins TRBV13 and TRBJ1-1, with 7 bases aligning to TRBD1. The germline CDR1 and CDR2 sequences are PRHDT and FYEKMQ (reference sequence). CDR3 length: 15 amino acids. Losses at the gene ends were 1 base for V and 10 bases for J; bases not matched to a gene: 12. The CDR3 reads CASSLVVGTDDRAFF. CDR3 DNA: TGTGCCAGCAGCTTAGTGGTAGGGACAGACGATCGAGCTTTCTTT.

The chain combines TRBV29-1 with TRBJ2-7; 9 bases align to TRBD1. Losses at the gene ends were 6 bases for V and 2 bases for J; bases not matched to a gene: 5. CDR1 and CDR2 from the germline V gene are SQVTM and ANQGSEA. This CDR3 has 13 amino acids. The CDR3 coding sequence is TGCAGCGTGGTGGACAGGGGACCCTACGAGCAGTACTTC. The encoded protein is CSVVDRGPYEQYF.